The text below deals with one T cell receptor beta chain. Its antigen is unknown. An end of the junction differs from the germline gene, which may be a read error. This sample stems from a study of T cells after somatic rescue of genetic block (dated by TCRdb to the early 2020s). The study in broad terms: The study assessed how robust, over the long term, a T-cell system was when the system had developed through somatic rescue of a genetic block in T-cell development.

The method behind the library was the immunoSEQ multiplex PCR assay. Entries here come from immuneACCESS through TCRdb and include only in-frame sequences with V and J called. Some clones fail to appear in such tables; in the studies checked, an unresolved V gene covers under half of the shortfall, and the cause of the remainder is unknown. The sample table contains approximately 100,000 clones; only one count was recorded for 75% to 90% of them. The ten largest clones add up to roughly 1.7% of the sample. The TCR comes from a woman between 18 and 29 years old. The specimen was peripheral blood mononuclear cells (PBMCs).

CDR3 loop: CASGEGARGQFF. The DNA sequence is given as TGCGCCAGCGGTGAGGGGGCCCGGGGGCAGTTCTTC. The chain couples TRBV10-1 to TRBJ2-1, and 7 junctional nucleotides match TRBD1. CDR1 is given as WNHNN and CDR2 as SYGVQD, both from the germline V gene (reference sequence). The CDR3, from cysteine to phenylalanine, totals 12 residues. Solely the CDR3 DNA is kept, with 36 bases framed from the first base.